The TCR beta chain described here comes from a study of somatic mutations in cytotoxic T cells in rheumatoid arthritis. Turning to the study itself: Including V beta1+ cells that were sequenced for TCRB, some T-cell populations stained with V beta antibodies were flow-sorted at nearly 100% purity.

Sequenced by immunoSEQ multiplex PCR; TCRdb stores in-frame clones only, minus some. Of about 29,000 clones listed, around nine tenths are singletons. Germline lookup yields CDR1 LNHNV and CDR2 YYDKDF (reference sequence). This CDR3 region has 14 residues. V was clipped by 0 bases and J by 3 bases, with 9 bases between them. The sequenced material came from CD8+ T cells sorted from blood. The clonotype comes from an adult with rheumatoid arthritis. V usage is TRBV15 and J usage is TRBJ2-7, with no clear D. CDR3 sequence reads: CATSREGYYYEQYF. CDR3 in DNA: TGTGCCACCAGCAGAGAAGGGTATTACTACGAGCAGTACTTC.